The clone carrying this TCR beta chain was seen only once. The antigen is not known. At the DNA level, this CDR3 is encoded by other sequences in the same sample as well. Assay: immunoSEQ multiplex PCR; the TCRdb copy retains only in-frame clones and omits some. The sample has about 59,000 clones, 85% to 95% seen once. The CDR3 runs to 14 residues. The V end was cut by 2 bases, the J end by 6 bases, with 14 bases between. Germline assignment: CDR1 LNHDA and CDR2 SQIVND (reference sequence). This sample is part of a study of graft-versus-host responses after intestinal transplantation. Study at large: Recipients received multivisceral, liver-intestinal, or isolated intestinal transplants. Tacrolimus plus steroids were given to all recipients for 2 to 4 years, preceded by anti-thymocyte globulin induction.

Study-wide findings and caveats: Graft-donor T cell macrochimerism coincided with high graft-versus-host to host-versus-graft clonal ratios in allografts. The marrow of recipients harbored GvH clones, and ileum or blood showed some of them first.

This receptor was identified in a human donor who was the organ donor for an intestinal transplant. Sequenced here: unstimulated CD4+ T cells sorted from spleen or lymph node cells, sampled before transplant. The chain joins TRBV19 to TRBJ2-7, with D uncertain. The CDR3 is CASSITPTRGEQYF. The DNA of the CDR3 is TGTGCCAGTAGTATAACTCCTACACGCGGCGAGCAGTACTTC.